The next 28 T cell receptor beta chains were all read from a single sample in a study of memory CD4+ T cells and cytomegalovirus serostatus (dated by TCRdb to about 2019). Library preparation used the immunoSEQ multiplex PCR assay. TCRdb stores this immuneACCESS table with in-frame sequences only. Part of the clones is absent; in the studies checked, under half of the shortfall reflects unresolved V genes, and no reason is known for the rest. This sample lists tens of thousands of clones; roughly 87% were detected once. The leading ten clones occupy approximately 0.4% of the sample. A FACSAria II was used to sort memory CD4+ T cells, defined as single viable CD3+CD4+CD8-CD45RO+ cells. Sequencing was carried out using memory CD4+ T cells from blood. These receptors all come from an adult in good health and CMV-seronegative.

The chain joins TRBV7-2 to TRBJ1-2, with a possible D match to TRBD1 (5 bases). In germline, CDR1 is SGHTA, CDR2 FQGNSA. The CDR3 spans 15 residues. V dropped 1 base and J dropped 7 bases, with 16 bases sitting between them. CDR3 loop: CASSLETAVASGYTF. CDR3 in DNA: TGTGCCAGCAGCTTAGAGACAGCGGTCGCAAGTGGCTACACCTTC.

The CDR3 nucleotides are TGTGCCAGCAGTTACGATCCTGATTCACCCCTCCACTTT. Translated: CASSYDPDSPLHF. The chain employs TRBV6-5 and TRBJ1-6, with D unresolved. Germline V lookup: CDR1 MNHEY, CDR2 SVGAGI. The CDR3 covers 13 residues. The V and J ends lost 2 bases and 8 bases respectively, with 7 bases between them.

This chain connects TRBV21-1 to TRBJ1-5; the table names TRBD1, a call not compared with the DNA. TRBV21-1 is deemed a pseudogene. The CDR3 spans 18 residues. The CDR3, as DNA: TGTGCCAGCAGCCCTCGGGACAGGGTTCCGGGTAGCAATCAGCCCCAGCATTTT. Protein product: CASSPRDRVPGSNQPQHF.

The chain is built from TRBV27 and TRBJ2-3, with TRBD1 matching over 9 bases. CDR3 length: 16 amino acids. CDR1 is MNHEY and CDR2 is SMNVEV in the germline V gene (reference sequence). V gave up 5 bases and J gave up 6 bases; unmatched junction bases: 12. CDR3 sequence: CASSPYRGLDIDTQYF. DNA for the CDR3: TGTGCCAGCAGTCCTTACAGGGGGCTAGATATTGATACGCAGTATTTT.

This chain joins TRBV19 and TRBJ1-3, with D maybe TRBD1 (5 bases). Germline V CDR1 and CDR2: LNHDA, SQIVND (reference sequence). Trimming pared 6 bases from V and 4 bases from J, leaving 13 bases between. This CDR3 has 14 amino acids. CDR3 sequence: CASRRDFHGNTIYF. The CDR3 DNA reads TGTGCCAGTAGACGGGACTTCCACGGAAACACCATATATTTT. The full variable domain, in which reference TRBV19 and TRBJ1-3 provide the parts outside the CDR3, is DGGITQSPKYLFRKEGQNVTLSCEQNLNHDAMYWYRQDPGQGLRLIYYSQIVNDFQKGDIAEGYSVSREKKESFPLTVTSAQKNPTAFYLCASRRDFHGNTIYFGEGSWLTVV.

This chain joins TRBV30 and TRBJ2-3, with 8 bases fitting TRBD1. Germline values: CDR1 GTSNPN, CDR2 SVGIG (reference sequence). This CDR3 has 14 residues. Trimming removed 7 bases from V and 2 bases from J; junction bases left unmatched: 8. Here the CDR3 DNA reads TGTGCCTCAAGCAGGGGGCCTCCCACAGATACGCAGTATTTT. This translates into CASSRGPPTDTQYF.

The J gene is TRBJ2-7, the V gene TRBV10-3; weak D call: TRBD2 (6 bases). CDR3 length: 12 amino acids. V lost 5 bases and J lost 5, with 10 bases in between. Looked up from germline, CDR1 is ENHRY and CDR2 is SYGVKD. This CDR3 reads CAISKPGDEQYF. As DNA, the CDR3 is TGTGCCATCAGTAAACCGGGGGACGAGCAGTACTTC.

J is TRBJ2-7 and V is TRBV19; TRBD1 aligns across 9 bases. This CDR3 spans 15 amino acids. Trimming cost V 3 bases and J 7 bases; bases outside gene matches: 10. Germline V lookup: CDR1 LNHDA, CDR2 SQIVND (reference sequence). The CDR3 nucleotides read TGTGCCAGTAGTATTTGGGGACAGGGCCAGGAGGAGCAGTACTTC. Its translation is CASSIWGQGQEEQYF.

The chain uses TRBV21-1 and TRBJ1-2; the table's D gene call, TRBD1, was not cross checked with the DNA. TRBV21-1 is labeled a pseudogene. The CDR3 has 14 amino acids. As DNA, the CDR3 is TGTGCCAGCAGCGCCTTTTACAGGGCGCATGGCTACACCTTC. This encodes CASSAFYRAHGYTF.

With respect to this clone: Within the sample, other DNA sequences also encode this same CDR3. The chain couples TRBV9 to TRBJ2-3; D gene unclear. CDR3 length: 12 residues. V was cut by 2 bases and J by 0 bases, with 1 base left in between. CDR1 and CDR2 from the germline V gene are SGDLS and YYNGEE. CDR3 nucleotide sequence: TGTGCCAGCAGCGTTAGCACAGATACGCAGTATTTT. This encodes CASSVSTDTQYF. The variable domain in full, with the rest retrieved from reference TRBV9 and TRBJ2-3, is DSGVTQTPKHLITATGQRVTLRCSPRSGDLSVYWYQQSLDQGLQFLIQYYNGEERAKGNILERFSAQQFPDLHSELNLSSLELGDSALYFCASSVSTDTQYFGPGTRLTVL.

The J gene is TRBJ1-6, the V gene TRBV4-2; TRBD1 might be the D (6 bases). The CDR3 has 17 amino acids. V lost 1 base, J lost 9 bases, and 19 bases lay in between. Per the germline V gene, CDR1 is LGHNA and CDR2 is YNFKEQ. The CDR3 coding sequence is TGTGCCAGCAGCCAAGTATCCGGGGACACGAAAGGTTCACCCCTCCACTTT. This encodes CASSQVSGDTKGSPLHF.

Only a few counts were recorded for this clone. V is TRBV28 and J is TRBJ1-5; 8 bases align to TRBD1. J gave up 7 bases and V 6 bases, and 8 bases lay outside the gene matches. Per germline, CDR1 MDHEN and CDR2 SYDVKM. There are 14 residues in the CDR3. The CDR3 region is CASRGRGLYQPQHF. The CDR3 DNA sequence: TGTGCCAGCAGAGGCAGGGGGCTGTACCAGCCCCAGCATTTT.

The chain recombines TRBV18 with TRBJ1-1; a possible D gene is TRBD1 (5 bases). Trimming stripped 3 bases from V and 3 bases from J, with 17 bases between. The CDR3 has 16 amino acids. Germline assignment: CDR1 KGHSH and CDR2 LQKENI. In DNA form, the CDR3 reads TGTGCCAGCTCACCCCCCGGGGGGATAGGCGACACTGAAGCTTTCTTT. This encodes CASSPPGGIGDTEAFF. The full variable domain, its missing parts supplied by reference TRBV18 and TRBJ1-1, is NAGVMQNPRHLVRRRGQEARLRCSPMKGHSHVYWYRQLPEEGLKFMVYLQKENIIDESGMPKERFSAEFPKEGPSILRIQQVVRGDSAAYFCASSPPGGIGDTEAFFGQGTRLTVV.

This sequence joins TRBV7-2 and TRBJ2-7; no reliable D call. In germline, CDR1 is SGHTA, CDR2 FQGNSA. The CDR3 covers 14 residues. V lost 2 bases to trimming and J lost 2 bases, with 10 bases between them. The DNA for the CDR3 is TGTGCCAGCAGCTTAAAATTCGGAACCTACGAGCAGTACTTC. This translates into CASSLKFGTYEQYF.

The chain has TRBV5-8 and TRBJ1-2, with TRBD1 matching over 8 bases. CDR3 length: 12 amino acids. Germline trimming cut 4 bases from V and 10 bases from J; bases unmatched to any gene: 6. CDR1 SGHTS and CDR2 YDEGEE come from the germline V gene. CDR3 DNA: TGTGCCAGCAGCCGCGGACAGGGCTCCTACACCTTC. Translating it yields CASSRGQGSYTF.

CDR3 bases: TGTGCCATCAGTGCCGGGACTAGCGGGGGGGCCCGGGAGACCCAGTACTTC. It translates to CAISAGTSGGARETQYF. V is TRBV10-3 and J is TRBJ2-5; 16 nucleotides agree with TRBD2. From germline, CDR1 is ENHRY and CDR2 SYGVKD. With 4 bases clipped from V and 5 bases from J, the junction kept 7 bases outside the gene matches. The CDR3 extends over 17 amino acids.

The rearrangement joins TRBV2 to TRBJ1-5; D is undetermined. Between the trimmed V and J ends, which lost 6 bases and 2 bases, there was a span of 8 bases. Germline V CDR1 and CDR2: SNHLY, FYNNEI. CDR3 size: 13 residues. Here the CDR3 reads CASREEGNQPQHF. The DNA of the CDR3 is TGTGCCAGCAGGGAGGAAGGCAATCAGCCCCAGCATTTT.

This clone came up a few times. The chain links TRBV4-1 to TRBJ2-1; 7 nucleotides align to TRBD1. The CDR3 sequence is 17 residues long. V lost 4 bases, J lost 0 bases, and 9 bases stayed unmatched. CDR1 and CDR2 (germline): MGHRA, YSYEKL. The CDR3 sequence: CASSRTSTGSSYNEQFF. CDR3 in DNA: TGCGCCAGCAGCCGGACTTCGACAGGGAGCTCCTACAATGAGCAGTTCTTC.

The CDR3 DNA is TGTGCCAGATTCCCGGACAGGGCTTGTGGCAGTCAGCCCCAGCATTTT. Translated: CARFPDRACGSQPQHF. V gene TRBV6-4 combines with J gene TRBJ1-5; 8 bases align to TRBD1. The germline CDR1 and CDR2 sequences are MRHNA and SNTAGT. The V segment lost 9 bases and the J segment 6 bases; nucleotides outside the gene matches: 16. The CDR3 has 16 residues.

This chain joins TRBV5-1 and TRBJ1-1; D not certain. V lost 0 bases to trimming and J lost 9 bases, with 12 bases between them. The length of the CDR3 is 13 residues. Per germline, CDR1 SGHRS and CDR2 YFSETQ. CDR3 region: CASSLEGRPKAFF. The CDR3, as DNA: TGCGCCAGCAGCTTGGAGGGTCGCCCCAAAGCTTTCTTT.

The rearrangement links TRBV6-5 to TRBJ1-2; maybe TRBD1 (5 bases). The length of the CDR3 is 13 residues. V shed 6 bases and J shed 0 bases, with 8 bases lying between them. The germline CDR1 and CDR2 sequences are MNHEY and SVGAGI. CDR3 coding DNA: TGTGCCAGCAGCGGGACGACTAACTATGGCTACACCTTC. Residues: CASSGTTNYGYTF.

The chain uses TRBV7-9 and TRBJ1-2, with 11 bases identical to TRBD1. Looked up from germline, CDR1 is SEHNR and CDR2 is FQNEAQ (reference sequence). Losses at the gene ends were 3 bases for V and 4 bases for J; bases not matched to a gene: 4. The CDR3 length is 15 residues. CDR3 DNA sequence: TGTGCCAGCAGCTTTGGACAGGGGGCCCGCTATGGCTACACCTTC. This sequence encodes CASSFGQGARYGYTF. The whole variable domain, filled in from reference TRBV7-9 and TRBJ1-2, reads DTGVSQNPRHKITKRGQNVTFRCDPISEHNRLYWYRQTLGQGPEFLTYFQNEAQLEKSRLLSDRFSAERPKGSFSTLEIQRTEQGDSAMYLCASSFGQGARYGYTFGSGTRLTVV.

This chain uses TRBV5-6 with TRBJ2-5, with no clear D. Looked up from germline, CDR1 is SGHDT and CDR2 is YYEEEE. This CDR3 is 12 amino acids long. The germline V and J ends were trimmed by 0 bases and 5 bases, with 5 bases remaining between them. CDR3 protein: CASSLGAETQYF. Here the CDR3 DNA reads TGTGCCAGCAGCTTGGGAGCGGAGACCCAGTACTTC.

This clone showed up just a few times. This chain links TRBV6-5 with TRBJ1-6; no definite D call. The length of the CDR3 is 13 residues. The V end lost 5 bases, the J end lost 10 bases, and 12 bases lay between the germline ends. Germline V lookup: CDR1 MNHEY, CDR2 SVGAGI. CDR3 residues: CASSSKSGSPLHF. CDR3 DNA: TGTGCCAGCAGTAGCAAGTCGGGATCACCCCTCCACTTT.

J is TRBJ1-2 and V is TRBV4-3; D is unclear. Germline V gene sequence: CDR1 LGHNA, CDR2 YSLEER. The CDR3 sequence is 11 residues long. Deletions cut 1 base from V and 7 bases from J, with 4 bases between. The CDR3 DNA reads TGCGCCAGCAGCCAAGGTTCTGGCTACACCTTC. This encodes CASSQGSGYTF.

The chain's CDR3 is CASSPPSKTEAFF. CDR3 nucleotide sequence: TGTGCCAGCTCACCACCCAGCAAGACTGAAGCTTTCTTT. The chain joins TRBV18 to TRBJ1-1; D ambiguous. V lost 0 bases, J lost 5 bases, and 7 bases lay in between. CDR3 size: 13 residues. CDR1 and CDR2 (germline): KGHSH, LQKENI.

This chain uses TRBV5-1 with TRBJ1-4; the D is unclear. From germline, CDR1 is SGHRS and CDR2 YFSETQ. The CDR3 consists of 18 residues. The V and J ends lost 4 bases and 0 bases respectively, with 19 bases between them. This CDR3 reads CASSDLGVGGTTNEKLFF. For the CDR3, the DNA is TGCGCCAGCAGCGATTTGGGCGTTGGCGGGACAACTAATGAAAAACTGTTTTTT.

The chain carries TRBV2 and TRBJ2-3, with 8 bases matching TRBD2. This CDR3 is 16 amino acids long. CDR1 and CDR2 (germline): SNHLY, FYNNEI. Unmatched junction bases numbered 9, after V lost 7 bases and J lost 0 bases. The CDR3 is CASTASGFSSTDTQYF. DNA of the CDR3: TGTGCCAGCACGGCTAGCGGGTTCTCTAGCACAGATACGCAGTATTTT.